The entry below gives a single TCR beta chain sequence along with its context. The CDR3 has 18 amino acids. These data belong to a study of identifying expanded T cells in peripheral blood. Sequencing used immunoSEQ multiplex PCR; TCRdb keeps in-frame clones, though not all of them. The sample shows 85,000 to 95,000 clones, roughly 86% of them seen only once. The sample was blood. This TCR came from a person aged 18 to 75 in good health. This rearrangement joins TRBV21-1 to TRBJ1-1; the table's D call TRBD1 went unverified against the DNA. TRBV21-1 is shown as a pseudogene. The CDR3 spells CASSNGQGLFPRNTEAFF. In nucleotides, the CDR3 is TGTGCCAGCAGCAATGGACAGGGCCTCTTTCCCCGGAACACTGAAGCTTTCTTT.